These 17 T cell receptor beta chains share one sample of origin, sequenced in a study of shared clonotypes between healthy human individuals. Sequencing used immunoSEQ multiplex PCR; TCRdb keeps in-frame clones, though not all of them. The sample records about 2 million clones, roughly 94% being singletons. The sample taken for sequencing was naive CD4+ T cells sorted from blood. Subset described: CD45RA+ positively selected. The receptors stem from a man between 18 and 35 years old in good health.

The gene calls are TRBV6-1 and TRBJ2-3, with 9 bases that match TRBD1. CDR1 MNHNS and CDR2 SASEGT come from the germline V gene. The CDR3 sequence is 19 residues long. J gave up 4 bases and V 1 base, and 15 bases lay outside the gene matches. The CDR3 nucleotides read TGTGCCAGCAGTGAAGTCATGTTGGTGGGACAGGGAAGGCCAGATACGCAGTATTTT. Its protein product is CASSEVMLVGQGRPDTQYF.

The chain links TRBV5-1 to TRBJ1-2, with 8 bases matching TRBD1. This CDR3 has 13 residues. The V segment lost 4 bases and the J segment 5 bases; nucleotides outside the gene matches: 4. Germline V gives CDR1 SGHRS, CDR2 YFSETQ. CDR3 sequence: CASSTGTGYGYTF. The CDR3 nucleotides are TGCGCCAGCAGCACCGGGACAGGATATGGCTACACCTTC.

V gene TRBV7-2 combines with J gene TRBJ2-7; D not resolved. The CDR3 runs to 14 residues. Germline V CDR1 and CDR2: SGHTA, FQGNSA. V lost 1 base and J lost 3, with 10 bases in between. The CDR3 DNA is TGTGCCAGCAGCTTAGTAAATACGTTCTACGAGCAGTACTTC. Amino acids: CASSLVNTFYEQYF.

This chain links TRBV5-1 with TRBJ2-3; tentatively, D is TRBD2 (6 bases). Per the germline V gene, CDR1 is SGHRS and CDR2 is YFSETQ. This CDR3 is built from 17 residues. V shed 0 bases and J shed 3 bases, with 17 bases lying between them. CDR3 DNA: TGCGCCAGCAGCTTGGCCTTAGCGGACCTACAAACAGATACGCAGTATTTT. This codes for CASSLALADLQTDTQYF.

The chain employs TRBV25-1 and TRBJ2-7; D might be TRBD2 (6 bases). V was clipped by 4 bases and J by 6 bases, with 10 bases between them. The CDR3 consists of 12 residues. CDR1 and CDR2 (germline): MGHDK, SYGVNS. CDR3 in amino acids: CASSAKGLEQYF. The DNA of the CDR3 is TGTGCCAGCAGTGCAAAGGGACTCGAGCAGTACTTC.

DNA for the CDR3: TGTGCCAGCAGGGACAGGGGACAGCAGGAGACCCAGTACTTC. Translating gives CASRDRGQQETQYF. V usage is TRBV6-1 and J usage is TRBJ2-5; TRBD1 aligns across 9 bases. The germline gives CDR1 MNHNS, CDR2 SASEGT. Trimming removed 6 bases from V and 5 bases from J; junction bases left unmatched: 7. The CDR3 has 14 amino acids.

On this clone: Being one base from a much bigger clone, this may be a read error. This chain joins TRBV6-1 and TRBJ2-7; 7 bases align to TRBD1. This CDR3 region has 16 residues. Germline CDR1 reads MNHNS; CDR2 reads SASEGT. CDR3 in amino acids: CAISGTMDRRTYEQYF. CDR3 coding DNA: TGTGCCATCAGTGGGACCATGGACAGGCGAACCTACGAGCAGTACTTC.

The V gene is TRBV15, the J gene TRBJ2-1; 7 nucleotides agree with TRBD1. From germline, CDR1 is LNHNV and CDR2 YYDKDF (reference sequence). The CDR3 sequence is 13 residues long. The V segment lost 4 bases and the J segment 11 bases; nucleotides outside the gene matches: 8. DNA of the CDR3: TGTGCCACCAGCAACCGACAGGGTCCTAAGCAGTTCTTC. Amino acids: CATSNRQGPKQFF.

The genes are TRBV30 and TRBJ2-3; no firm D call. Germline-derived CDR1 and CDR2 are GTSNPN and SVGIG (reference sequence). Trimming left V 2 bases short and J 6 bases short, with 6 bases between. The CDR3 loop spans 11 amino acids. Here the CDR3 DNA reads TGTGCCTGGAGTCAGGTGGATACGCAGTATTTT. As protein: CAWSQVDTQYF. Using reference TRBV30 and TRBJ2-3 for the parts outside the CDR3, the full variable domain is SQTIHQWPATLVQPVGSPLSLECTVEGTSNPNLYWYRQAAGRGLQLLFYSVGIGQISSEVPQNLSASRPQDRQFILSSKKLLLSDSGFYLCAWSQVDTQYFGPGTRLTVL.

This clone was recorded only once. The same CDR3 can be traced to other DNA sequences in this sample. V gene TRBV7-2 combines with J gene TRBJ2-3; 7 bases fit TRBD2. V gave up 1 base and J gave up 5 bases; unmatched junction bases: 3. Germline lookup yields CDR1 SGHTA and CDR2 FQGNSA. The CDR3 consists of 14 residues. CDR3 coding DNA: TGTGCCAGCAGCTTAGGCCTAGCGGAAGATACGCAGTATTTT. Protein product: CASSLGLAEDTQYF.

The chain is built from TRBV19 and TRBJ2-5; D is possibly TRBD2 (6 bases). Germline V gene lookup returns CDR1 LNHDA and CDR2 SQIVND (reference sequence). The V end lost 5 bases, the J end lost 0 bases, and 10 bases lay between the germline ends. The CDR3 runs to 14 residues. The CDR3 DNA sequence: TGTGCCAGTAGTGCCCGGGAGAACCAAGAGACCCAGTACTTC. Residues: CASSARENQETQYF.

This clone showed up just once. V usage is TRBV25-1 and J usage is TRBJ2-3; no definite D call. CDR1 MGHDK and CDR2 SYGVNS come from the germline V gene. The CDR3 is 15 residues long. With 6 bases removed from V and 0 bases from J, the gap between germline ends came to 13 bases. DNA for the CDR3: TGTGCCAGCAGCCTCAGGACGGGCAGCACAGATACGCAGTATTTT. Its translation: CASSLRTGSTDTQYF.

The chain is built from TRBV19 and TRBJ2-5; no reliable D call. Germline V gene sequence: CDR1 LNHDA, CDR2 SQIVND (reference sequence). The length of the CDR3 is 13 residues. Trimming cost V 3 bases and J 1 base, with 6 bases left between them. Here the CDR3 DNA reads TGTGCCAGTAGTATCCGACCCCAAGAGACCCAGTACTTC. Encoded protein: CASSIRPQETQYF.

The chain links TRBV6-5 to TRBJ2-2, with a weak D call TRBD2 (6 bases). V was clipped by 5 bases and J by 4 bases, with 8 bases between them. The germline gives CDR1 MNHEY, CDR2 SVGAGI. The CDR3 loop spans 13 amino acids. Written as DNA, the CDR3 is TGTGCCAGCAGTGTGACTAGCACCGGGGAGCTGTTTTTT. This sequence encodes CASSVTSTGELFF.

The chain combines TRBV7-9 with TRBJ2-5; D unclear. The CDR3 sequence is 15 residues long. Between the trimmed V and J ends, which lost 2 bases and 2 bases, there was a span of 12 bases. The germline V gene has CDR1 SEHNR and CDR2 FQNEAQ (reference sequence). This CDR3 is CASSLIVYRQETQYF. DNA for the CDR3: TGTGCCAGCAGCTTAATCGTGTACAGACAAGAGACCCAGTACTTC.

The J gene is TRBJ2-2, the V gene TRBV27; weak D call: TRBD1 (6 bases). The CDR3 loop spans 13 amino acids. V was clipped by 4 bases and J by 8 bases, with 11 bases between them. In germline, CDR1 is MNHEY, CDR2 SMNVEV (reference sequence). CDR3 nucleotides: TGTGCCAGCAGTTCCGGACAGTATGGGGAGCTGTTTTTT. It encodes CASSSGQYGELFF.

The chain combines TRBV11-2 with TRBJ2-7; TRBD1 might be the D (6 bases). CDR1 is SGHAT and CDR2 is FQNNGV in the germline V gene. The CDR3 consists of 13 residues. V lost 2 bases and J lost 4, with 9 bases in between. For the CDR3, the DNA is TGTGCCAGCAGCTTACAGGGGAAATACGAGCAGTACTTC. Translated: CASSLQGKYEQYF. The full variable domain, completed using reference TRBV11-2 and TRBJ2-7, is EAGVAQSPRYKIIEKRQSVAFWCNPISGHATLYWYQQILGQGPKLLIQFQNNGVVDDSQLPKDRFSAERLKGVDSTLKIQPAKLEDSAVYLCASSLQGKYEQYFGPGTRLTVT.